This note documents a single T cell receptor beta chain sequence. The antigen remains undetermined. The record originates from a study of blood T cells in healthy people across ages. About the research overall: Capture via template switching afforded approximately one barcoded beta molecule per two T cells.

Then a second PCR, running about 7 to 11 cycles, was carried out with a sample-barcoded 5' primer and a J-beta primer mix. Each single sample gave us at least 2.5 million CDR3-containing paired-end reads. TCRdb fed the 5' RACE reads into MiXCR, producing one record per CDR3 protein. The data contain about 730,000 distinct CDR3 sequences, 35% to 45% of them singletons. J gave up 0 bases and V 1 base, and 10 bases lay outside the gene matches. The CDR3 loop spans 19 amino acids. The germline V gene has CDR1 DFQATT and CDR2 SNEGSKA (reference sequence). Donors ranged from about 6 to 95 years old and were healthy Caucasians in Russia. Study outcomes and limitations: In older individuals, TCR beta diversity per million T cells was lower, falling roughly linearly with age.

This TCR derives from a woman aged 55-70 years in good health. The chain couples TRBV20-1 to TRBJ2-3, with 13 bases lining up with TRBD2. Sequenced input: blood. CDR3 nucleotides: TGCAGTGCTAGAGTAGGGACTAGCGGGGTCTTTTCTAGCACAGATACGCAGTATTTT. It yields the protein CSARVGTSGVFSSTDTQYF.